These 12 T cell receptor beta chains were sequenced from one sample in a study of beta chain features in type 1 diabetes. Study findings and constraints: Patients with Type 1 diabetes showed moderately but significantly shorter TCRB CDR3s in all four CD4+ subsets.

Their cognate antigens are unknown. Expressed TCRB transcripts were sequenced after all isolated RNA was converted to cDNA. Measured with immunoSEQ multiplex PCR; TCRdb has only the in-frame clones, and not every one. The sample has over 600,000 clones, about an eighth seen once. Input material: naive CD4+ T cells from blood. The origin of the receptors is a young man with type 1 diabetes.

This chain links TRBV4-2 with TRBJ1-6; TRBD1 agrees at 10 bases. The V and J ends lost 4 bases and 6 bases, in that order; junction bases with no gene match: 12. Germline-derived CDR1 and CDR2 are LGHNA and YNFKEQ. The CDR3 runs to 18 residues. CDR3 DNA: TGTGCCAGCAGCCTTGACGACCCGGGACAGGGGAGTAATTCACCCCTCCACTTT. This sequence encodes CASSLDDPGQGSNSPLHF.

Of note for this clone: The identical CDR3 is also encoded by other nucleotide sequences in the sample. This chain links TRBV5-1 with TRBJ2-2; possibly TRBD1 for D (7 bases). Germline lookup yields CDR1 SGHRS and CDR2 YFSETQ. V was cut by 0 bases and J by 3 bases, with 12 bases left in between. The CDR3 covers 16 residues. CDR3 amino acids: CASSLGDREDTGELFF. CDR3 coding DNA: TGCGCCAGCAGCTTGGGAGACAGGGAGGACACCGGGGAGCTGTTTTTT.

This clone was seen a handful of times. This sequence joins TRBV4-3 and TRBJ1-2; D gene uncertain. CDR1 and CDR2 (germline): LGHNA, YSLEER. V was clipped by 0 bases and J by 5 bases, with 13 bases between them. CDR3 length: 15 amino acids. The CDR3 sequence: CASSQDSAVRYGYTF. The CDR3 bases are TGCGCCAGCAGCCAAGACAGCGCCGTACGGTATGGCTACACCTTC.

This clone turned up a few times. The chain couples TRBV6-5 to TRBJ1-5; perhaps TRBD1 as D (5 bases). The V and J ends lost 6 bases and 7 bases respectively, with 19 bases between them. The V gene's germline CDR1 is MNHEY and CDR2 SVGAGI. CDR3 length equals 15 residues. This chain's CDR3 is CASRQTREVMQPQHF. CDR3 bases: TGTGCCAGCAGACAAACCAGGGAGGTAATGCAGCCCCAGCATTTT.

The gene calls are TRBV30 and TRBJ2-1, with unresolved D. CDR1 is GTSNPN and CDR2 is SVGIG in the germline V gene (reference sequence). V lost 3 bases and J lost 0, with 15 bases in between. This CDR3 has 16 residues. The CDR3 reads CAWRRVLNSSYNEQFF. The CDR3 DNA follows: TGTGCCTGGAGGAGAGTTTTAAATAGCTCCTACAATGAGCAGTTCTTC.

The chain's CDR3 is CASSPLGRSTYNEQFF. The CDR3 DNA sequence: TGTGCCAGCAGCCCTCTCGGGCGGTCAACCTACAATGAGCAGTTCTTC. The chain employs TRBV9 and TRBJ2-1; D unresolved. This CDR3 region has 16 residues. CDR1 and CDR2 from the germline V gene are SGDLS and YYNGEE. V lost 4 bases to trimming and J lost 2 bases, with 16 bases between them.

This clone was seen only a few times. Other nucleotide sequences in the sample specify the same CDR3. The chain uses TRBV18 and TRBJ1-5; D call uncertain. The V and J ends lost 2 bases and 4 bases respectively, with 6 bases between them. CDR3 length: 13 residues. Germline V CDR1 and CDR2: KGHSH, LQKENI. CDR3 nucleotide sequence: TGTGCCAGCTCACCAGGGGAGAATCAGCCCCAGCATTTT. This encodes CASSPGENQPQHF.

V is TRBV6-6 and J is TRBJ2-1, with TRBD1 matching 8 bases. Per the germline V gene, CDR1 is MNHNY and CDR2 is SVGAGI (reference sequence). The CDR3 has 13 residues. The V and J ends lost 6 bases and 7 bases, in that order; junction bases with no gene match: 5. CDR3 bases: TGTGCCAGCAGCAAGGGACAGGAAAATGAGCAGTTCTTC. Translating it yields CASSKGQENEQFF.

This clone showed up just a few times. The rearrangement links TRBV5-4 to TRBJ1-1; maybe TRBD1 (6 bases). The CDR3 is 14 amino acids. The germline V gene encodes CDR1 SGHNT and CDR2 YYREEE (reference sequence). V was pared by 2 bases and J by 7 bases, with 15 bases between. This chain's CDR3 is CASSLQGKNSEAFF. The CDR3 DNA is TGTGCCAGCAGCTTACAGGGTAAAAATAGTGAAGCTTTCTTT.

The V and J genes are TRBV7-2 and TRBJ2-7; 8 bases map to TRBD2. The CDR3 is made up of 14 amino acids. Trimming cost V 2 bases and J 5 bases; bases outside gene matches: 5. CDR1 is SGHTA, CDR2 FQGNSA, per germline. CDR3 DNA sequence: TGTGCCAGCAGCTTACAGCGGGGGAACGACGAGCAGTACTTC. Residues: CASSLQRGNDEQYF.

There are a few counts of this clone. The J gene is TRBJ2-2, the V gene TRBV5-6; D remains unclear. This CDR3 comprises 15 residues. V dropped 1 base and J dropped 0 bases, with 7 bases sitting between them. CDR1 is SGHDT, CDR2 YYEEEE, per germline. CDR3 region: CASSLFSANTGELFF. The CDR3 DNA follows: TGTGCCAGCAGCTTGTTTTCCGCGAACACCGGGGAGCTGTTTTTT.

This clone has just a few counts. V usage is TRBV11-2 and J usage is TRBJ2-1; 8 nucleotides agree with TRBD2. Germline CDR1 is SGHAT and CDR2 is FQNNGV. Trimming took 5 bases from V and 0 from J; bases not matched to a gene: 6. CDR3 length equals 16 residues. The CDR3 loop reads CASSLQRGSSYNEQFF. The CDR3 DNA sequence: TGTGCCAGCAGCCTGCAGCGGGGGAGCTCCTACAATGAGCAGTTCTTC. The full variable domain, in which reference TRBV11-2 and TRBJ2-1 provide the parts outside the CDR3, is EAGVAQSPRYKIIEKRQSVAFWCNPISGHATLYWYQQILGQGPKLLIQFQNNGVVDDSQLPKDRFSAERLKGVDSTLKIQPAKLEDSAVYLCASSLQRGSSYNEQFFGPGTRLTVL.